One sample yielded the 15 T cell receptor beta chains listed below, sequenced in a study of blood T cells in healthy people across ages. The use of a sample-barcoded 5' primer and a J-beta primer mix characterized a second PCR of roughly 6 to 11 cycles. TCRdb re-called the 5' RACE reads with MiXCR, one entry per CDR3 protein. The sample includes 550,000 to 650,000 distinct CDR3 sequences, less than 35% of them seen just once. Input material: blood. These receptors were collected from a woman of 80 years or more in good health.

With regard to this clonotype: A much bigger clone sits one base away, suggesting this may be a read error. The J gene is TRBJ1-2, the V gene TRBV7-2; D not resolved. V dropped 1 base and J dropped 7 bases, with 13 bases sitting between them. The CDR3 contains 14 residues. The germline CDR1 and CDR2 sequences are SGHTA and FQGNSA. The CDR3 is CASSLEKGSSGYTF. CDR3 coding DNA: TGTGCCAGCAGCTTAGAGAAGGGAAGCAGTGGCTACACCTTC.

A few counts support this clonotype. With a much larger clone just one base away, this may be a read error. The chain employs TRBV20-1 and TRBJ2-1; D not resolved. The V gene's germline CDR1 is DFQATT and CDR2 SNEGSKA (reference sequence). This CDR3 contains 12 residues. CDR3 coding DNA: TGCAGGGCTAGAGATAGGATCAATGAGCAGTTCTTC. Protein product: CRARDRINEQFF.

V and J are TRBV19 and TRBJ2-3; 7 bases are shared with TRBD1. Germline loops: CDR1 LNHDA, CDR2 SQIVND (reference sequence). The CDR3 has 14 amino acids. The V and J ends lost 2 bases and 6 bases, in that order; junction bases with no gene match: 5. The CDR3 sequence is CASSIQGEGDTQYF. CDR3 DNA: TGTGCCAGTAGTATACAGGGGGAAGGGGATACGCAGTATTTT.

As concerns this clonotype: As the CDR3 is not closed by the conserved phenylalanine or tryptophan, this likely results from a read error. The chain links TRBV12-3 or TRBV12-4 to TRBJ1-5, with 7 bases that match TRBD1. V gave up 2 bases and J gave up 1 base; unmatched junction bases: 11. This CDR3 has 18 residues. Here the CDR3 DNA reads TGTGCCAGCAGTTTAAGGCCCTCGGCCAGGGGGAGCAATCAGCCCCAGCATTTG. It codes for CASSLRPSARGSNQPQHL.

The rearrangement links TRBV15 to TRBJ1-2; D unclear. The V end lost 1 base, the J end lost 6 bases, and 9 bases lay between the germline ends. In germline, CDR1 is LNHNV, CDR2 YYDKDF (reference sequence). There are 13 residues in the CDR3. Here the CDR3 DNA reads TGTGCCACCAGCAGAGTTCAAGGTGATGGCTACACCTTC. Translated: CATSRVQGDGYTF.

This clonotype occurred a few times. This chain connects TRBV20-1 to TRBJ1-3; D call uncertain. The CDR3 is made up of 15 amino acids. The germline V gene has CDR1 DFQATT and CDR2 SNEGSKA (reference sequence). Trimming took off 0 bases at V and 5 bases at J, with 14 bases between the two ends. For the CDR3, the DNA is TGCAGTGCTAGAGATCGGGTAGGGCCCAGAAACACCATATATTTT. Translated, it gives CSARDRVGPRNTIYF.

This sequence joins TRBV4-2 and TRBJ1-1; D might be TRBD1 (5 bases). Germline-derived CDR1 and CDR2 are LGHNA and YNFKEQ. This CDR3 spans 13 amino acids. Deletions cut 1 base from V and 5 bases from J, with 8 bases between. The CDR3 sequence: CASSQGRATEAFF. CDR3 DNA: TGTGCCAGCAGCCAAGGCAGGGCGACTGAAGCTTTCTTT.

With regard to this clonotype: A much larger clone differs from this one at a single base, so this may be a read error. The genes are TRBV6-1 and TRBJ1-2, with D perhaps TRBD1 (5 bases). Germline CDR1 and CDR2: MNHNS and SASEGT. There are 13 residues in the CDR3. Trimming left V 8 bases short and J 1 base short, with 11 bases between. CDR3 DNA: TGTGCCAGCGGTGCGACAGTTAACTATGGCTACACCTTC. Protein product: CASGATVNYGYTF.

The sample holds one count of this clonotype. The chain links TRBV29-1 to TRBJ2-3; the match to TRBD2 covers 8 bases. This CDR3 region has 15 residues. Germline trimming cut 4 bases from V and 4 bases from J; bases unmatched to any gene: 10. From germline, CDR1 is SQVTM and CDR2 ANQGSEA. The CDR3 reads CSVVRPAGVADTQYF. The CDR3 DNA reads TGCAGCGTTGTCCGTCCAGCGGGAGTTGCAGATACGCAGTATTTT.

This clonotype was seen a handful of times. V usage is TRBV12-3 or TRBV12-4 and J usage is TRBJ1-6; TRBD1 matches 9 bases. The CDR3 totals 15 residues. J gave up 6 bases and V 6 bases, and 6 bases lay outside the gene matches. CDR3 sequence (DNA): TGTGCCAGCAGCTCGAGGGACAGGGCTAATTCACCCCTCCACTTT. It translates to CASSSRDRANSPLHF.

In its sample, this clonotype was seen a few times. The rearrangement uses TRBV20-1 and TRBJ1-6; D is unclear. The CDR3 loop spans 16 amino acids. V shed 3 bases and J shed 0 bases, with 12 bases lying between them. Germline V gene data show CDR1 as DFQATT and CDR2 as SNEGSKA (reference sequence). The CDR3 protein is CSARDDTHSYNSPLHF. CDR3 sequence (DNA): TGCAGTGCTAGGGACGACACTCACTCCTATAATTCACCCCTCCACTTT.

Many counts were recorded for this clonotype. The V gene is TRBV4-3, the J gene TRBJ1-4, with D possibly matching TRBD1 (6 bases). The CDR3 has 14 residues. Germline CDR1 LGHNA, CDR2 YSLEER. V lost 4 bases, J lost 3 bases, and 9 bases lay in between. The CDR3 DNA reads as TGCGCCAGCAGCCTACAGGGTCCTAATGAAAAACTGTTTTTT. This sequence encodes CASSLQGPNEKLFF.

Of note for this clonotype: A read error is possible here, since a much larger clone lies one base away. Here the CDR3 reads CSARDYEGIQPQHF. The CDR3 DNA reads as TGCAGTGCTAGAGATTACGAGGGGATCCAGCCCCAGCATTTT. This chain joins TRBV20-1 and TRBJ1-5, with D possibly being TRBD1 (5 bases). V lost 0 bases to trimming and J lost 7 bases, with 13 bases between them. From germline, CDR1 is DFQATT and CDR2 SNEGSKA (reference sequence). CDR3 length equals 14 residues.

The chain is built from TRBV5-5 and TRBJ2-3; TRBD2 agrees at 10 bases. After removal of 1 base from V and 2 bases from J, the junction contained 4 bases not matched to a gene. The CDR3 is 16 amino acids. CDR1 and CDR2 from the germline V gene are SGHKS and YYEKEE (reference sequence). CDR3 sequence reads: CASSLRTSGITDTQYF. CDR3 in DNA: TGTGCCAGCAGCTTGCGGACTAGCGGAATCACAGATACGCAGTATTTT.

A word on this clonotype: This clone may be a read error of a much larger clone one base away. The chain recombines TRBV15 with TRBJ1-5; no clear D. The CDR3 has 13 residues. Germline CDR1 and CDR2: LNHNV and YYDKDF (reference sequence). CDR3 region: CTTSRDRLKPQHF. DNA of the CDR3: TGTACCACCAGCAGAGATCGACTAAAGCCCCAGCATTTT.